Sequencing of this TCR beta chain was carried out in a study of T-cell reconstitution after alpha-beta-depleted transplantation in children. Notes on the study in general: By one year post-transplant, T-cell counts and diversity largely arose from T cells that were newly produced.

A TCRbeta library incorporating unique molecular identifiers was prepared. TCRdb processed the PCR reads anew with MiXCR; each CDR3 protein has one entry. Of around 300,000 distinct CDR3 sequences listed, 7.5% to 9% were seen once; the top ten hold over 7.5%. Trimming shortened V by 0 bases and J by 6 bases, and 9 bases separated the two germline ends. This CDR3 region has 14 residues. Germline CDR1 and CDR2: KGHSH and LQKENI. This clonotype has only a few counts. Its specificity is not known. The material sequenced was peripheral blood, taken 360 days after TCRalphabeta/CD19-depleted stem cell transplant. The sequence derives from a female patient between 2 and 10 years old who had a stem cell transplant for Fanconi anemia, so the T cells may come from the graft donor. The rearrangement joins TRBV18 to TRBJ1-3, with a weak D call TRBD1 (6 bases). This CDR3 reads CASSPPGQQNTIYF. The CDR3 nucleotides read TGTGCCAGCTCACCACCGGGACAACAAAACACCATATATTTT.